A selection of T cell receptor beta chains follows, all from one sample in a study of T cell responses to AZD1222 COVID-19 vaccine. Profiling relied on immunoSEQ multiplex PCR, and the TCRdb table lists in-frame clones only, not all of them. The sample lists roughly 170,000 clones, around nine tenths occurring once. The material sequenced was peripheral blood, taken on day 0 of AZD1222 vaccination. The receptor source for this set is an adult in good health. CDR3s include the opening cysteine and the closing phenylalanine or tryptophan.

TRBV6-5	TRBJ2-5	CASSRQVQETQYF
TRBV7-6	TRBJ2-7	CASSLDRGAGYEQYF
TRBV7-3	TRBJ2-5	CASSPGGSGGAEETQYF
TRBV7-9	TRBJ2-7	CASSPRYEQYF
TRBV5-1	TRBJ2-3	CASSPNPSTDTQYF
TRBV9	TRBJ2-3	CASSANQGATDTQYF
TRBV6-2/TRBV6-3	TRBJ2-7	CASSYSRYEQYF
TRBV28	TRBJ1-4	CASSLPPPGEKLFF
TRBV7-2	TRBJ2-1	CASSLYVNEQFF
TRBV5-5	TRBJ2-7	CASSLGGPEQYF
TRBV7-3	TRBJ2-1	CASSLRSGFYNEQFF
TRBV2	TRBJ1-2	CASSGPVGQLGRNGYTF
TRBV5-6	TRBJ2-1	CASSPGTVSSYNEQFF
TRBV6-5	TRBJ1-5	CASSASPGQPQHF
TRBV28	TRBJ1-4	CASRPGGATEKLFF
TRBV5-1	TRBJ1-1	CASSTEPAMSTEAFF
TRBV20-1	TRBJ1-5	CSASDWQDNQPQHF
TRBV7-9	TRBJ1-2	CASSLAGTDNYGYTF
TRBV3-1/TRBV3-2	TRBJ2-7	CASSQGYAGFAYEQYF
TRBV11-2	TRBJ1-1	CASSLGTGTTEAFF
TRBV5-1	TRBJ1-1	CASSLDGGPNTEAFF
TRBV7-9	TRBJ2-7	CASSSVPQFTYEQYF
TRBV10-1	TRBJ1-2	CASSRDGTYGYTF
TRBV27	TRBJ1-5	CASRAGWLHQPQHF
TRBV6-6	TRBJ1-2	CASSYGQNYGYTF
TRBV19	TRBJ1-6	CATQGAANSPLHF
TRBV15	TRBJ2-7	CATSRDRGTPMSYEQYF
TRBV28	TRBJ2-3	CASRYHRDQTDTQYF
TRBV6-2/TRBV6-3	TRBJ1-4	CASSLTQGTYKKLFF
TRBV28	TRBJ2-7	CASSLWTGASYEQYF
TRBV28	TRBJ1-4	CASRINRSGNEKLFF
TRBV20-1	TRBJ2-3	CSATPGTQYF
TRBV29-1	TRBJ1-5	CSVRTGNQPQHF
TRBV5-1	TRBJ1-1	CASSPQDRAEAFF
TRBV5-5	TRBJ1-1	CASSFFSANTEAFF
TRBV7-6	TRBJ2-1	CASSQQVHRNEQFF